What follows is one T cell receptor (beta chain) and its context. The V segment lost 6 bases and the J segment 9 bases; nucleotides outside the gene matches: 17. Germline V gene sequence: CDR1 MNHNY, CDR2 SVGAGI (reference sequence). The CDR3 totals 16 residues. Using immunoSEQ multiplex PCR, the repertoire was profiled, and TCRdb retains in-frame clones only, with some absent. The table shows about 200,000 clones, with about four fifths occurring only once. The sample originates from a study of blood T cell repertoires in COVID-19. Study-wide background: There were acute and convalescent COVID-19 samples, and they came from the United States, Italy and Spain.

The sequencing sample was made of peripheral blood. This chain links TRBV6-6 with TRBJ2-3; TRBD1 matches at 8 bases. The source of this sequence is a man aged 55 to 70 with acute or convalescent COVID-19. CDR3 region: CASRPGTGGGQGTQYF. The CDR3 bases are TGTGCCAGCAGACCCGGGACAGGTGGGGGCCAGGGGACGCAGTATTTT.